This TCR beta chain comes out of a study of CD8 T cells in Susac syndrome. The V gene lost 6 bases and the J gene lost 3 bases, with 13 bases spanning the gap. The CDR3 is 13 amino acids. Germline V gene sequence: CDR1 SGHRS, CDR2 YFSETQ. The RNA input was roughly 0.45 to 1 ug, and it was reverse transcribed with random hexamers. It was immunoSEQ multiplex PCR that amplified TCR beta CDR3 across 54 Vbeta and 13 Jbeta. TCRdb reprocessed the immunoSEQ multiplex PCR reads via MiXCR and lists one record per CDR3 protein. The sample lists about 140,000 distinct CDR3 sequences; approximately 96% were seen once. In contrast to the negatively isolated CD8+ and CD4+ T cells, TEMRA cells were FACS-enriched.

This TCR came from a human donor with multiple sclerosis. The sequenced material came from CD4+ T cells from PBMCs. The gene calls are TRBV5-1 and TRBJ2-7; D perhaps matches TRBD1 (6 bases). The CDR3, as DNA: TGCGCCAGCATGAGACAGGAAGGCTACGAGCAGTACTTC. This sequence encodes CASMRQEGYEQYF.